This T cell receptor beta chain stems from a study of T cell responses to AZD1222 COVID-19 vaccine. Whole-study results and caveats: Every sample of the repertoires postdated the peak T cell response.

Regarding this clone: Its antigen is unknown.

The germline V and J ends were trimmed by 1 base and 8 bases, with 12 bases remaining between them. This CDR3 has 13 amino acids. The germline CDR1 and CDR2 sequences are SGHRS and YFSETQ. TCRdb keeps only in-frame clones here, not all; method: immunoSEQ multiplex PCR. The top ten hold around 9.1% of the sample, which has roughly 100,000 clones, around 89% seen once. The rearrangement uses TRBV5-1 and TRBJ1-2, with D possibly matching TRBD1 (6 bases). The receptor's source is an adult in good health. The sample consisted of peripheral blood, taken on day 0 of AZD1222 vaccination. This chain's CDR3 is CASSLQGTSGYTF. Here the CDR3 DNA reads TGCGCCAGCAGCTTGCAGGGGACAAGCGGCTACACCTTC.